This TCR beta chain was observed in a study of T cell repertoires in cytomegalovirus infection. For the study at large: An indication of both CMV infection and matching HLA type came from public TCR beta signatures.

This clonotype was counted between two and nine times. As yet, its antigen is unknown. The CDR3 loop spans 15 amino acids. V was clipped by 6 bases and J by 4 bases, with 16 bases between them. In TCRdb, the reads were re-called with MiXCR into one record per CDR3 protein. The sample has around 750,000 distinct CDR3 sequences, 30% to 35% seen once; the top ten hold around 12%. Sequenced here: cultured CD8+ T cells from PBMCs, sampled from culture after CMV antigen stimulation. This clonotype originated in a human donor in good health (CMV status not recorded). Some clones in this sample may be carry-over from other donors' samples. The V and J genes are TRBV12-3 or TRBV12-4 and TRBJ2-1; perhaps TRBD2 as D (7 bases). The CDR3 here is CASSRGGGGYNEQFF. DNA of the CDR3: TGTGCCAGCAGCCGAGGGGGAGGGGGGTACAATGAGCAGTTCTTC.